These T cell receptor beta chains were read from a single sample in a study of control samples from healthy donors and cancer patients. The assay was immunoSEQ multiplex PCR, and TCRdb's table has in-frame clones only and misses some. Of about 120,000 clones listed, 70% to 90% are singletons. Sequencing used blood. Receptor source: a woman in her 70s in good health. Both conserved end residues are part of each CDR3.

CDR3 protein,V gene,J gene
CASSSSGGATTGELFF,TRBV2,TRBJ2-2
CASSIAGQGAEAFF,TRBV19,TRBJ1-1
CASTPGAGGRGYTF,TRBV6-5,TRBJ1-2
CASSPYSTALSTDTQYF,TRBV4-1,TRBJ2-3
CAIGKGQMGLAAYNEQFF,TRBV10-3,TRBJ2-1
CASIPDPGRSYEQYF,TRBV5-1,TRBJ2-7
CASSTGQGGRQETQYF,TRBV5-8,TRBJ2-5
CASSQPGTANEKLFF,TRBV4-1,TRBJ1-4
CASSFRIQETQYF,TRBV7-2,TRBJ2-5
CASSPGQETQYF,TRBV18,TRBJ2-5
CASSQASGVNTGELFF,TRBV3-1/TRBV3-2,TRBJ2-2
CASRDSGNTIYF,TRBV6-5,TRBJ1-3
CSVEQGSDQPQHF,TRBV29-1,TRBJ1-5
CASSFGYSTGELFF,TRBV11-2,TRBJ2-2
CAISESARGSDSNQPQHF,TRBV10-3,TRBJ1-5
CAIGPVAGEYTGELFF,TRBV10-3,TRBJ2-2
CASSFDRAKNIQYF,TRBV7-9,TRBJ2-4
CASSLGGQGWTGNTIYF,TRBV7-8,TRBJ1-3
CASSFRTAGGEKLFF,TRBV7-2,TRBJ1-4
CASSQDLSTHEKLFF,TRBV4-3,TRBJ1-4
CASSPTRLIQETQYF,TRBV9,TRBJ2-5
CASSPSRGGWSYNEQFF,TRBV5-4,TRBJ2-1
CASSRRGGGDEAFF,TRBV11-2,TRBJ1-1
CASRTSGQNYEQYF,TRBV2,TRBJ2-7
CASSPNSNTDTQYF,TRBV27,TRBJ2-3
CASSPDPGSYGYTF,TRBV5-5,TRBJ1-2